Following are 29 T cell receptor beta chains from one sample sequenced in a study of a mutant IDH1 vaccine in newly diagnosed glioma. The antigens of these receptors remain unknown. Sequencing was performed with immunoSEQ multiplex PCR; in TCRdb, only in-frame clones are kept and a portion is missing. Among roughly 51,000 clones, around 80% were seen once, and the ten largest hold roughly 8.4%. Time point: week 23, last vaccination. Mutant IDH1 20-mer peptide, at 300 ug, made up each vaccine dose, with topical imiquimod. Sequenced material: PBMCs, taken from a glioma patient whose treatment included an IDH1 peptide vaccine. These receptors were obtained from a middle-aged woman with glioma. Some clones in this sample may be carry-over from other donors' samples.

The chain recombines TRBV4-2 with TRBJ2-7, with D perhaps matching TRBD1 (5 bases). CDR1 is LGHNA, CDR2 YNFKEQ, per germline. CDR3 length equals 15 residues. Trimming pared 0 bases from V and 6 bases from J, leaving 15 bases between. CDR3 sequence (DNA): TGTGCCAGCAGCCAAGATGGGGCGGAACTACGCGAGCAGTACTTC. This encodes CASSQDGAELREQYF.

Comments on this clone: One end of the junction does not line up with germline, which may come from a read error. CDR3 nucleotide sequence: TGTGCCAGCAGTGGCGGGACTTCTGGGGTCTTT. It encodes CASSGGTSGVF. The chain links TRBV25-1 to TRBJ1-1; D perhaps matches TRBD1 (5 bases). The CDR3 totals 11 residues. Germline V lookup: CDR1 MGHDK, CDR2 SYGVNS.

This clone was observed a single time. The chain employs TRBV6-5 and TRBJ2-2, with D possibly called TRBD1 or TRBD2 (5 bases each). V lost 1 base and J lost 0, with 9 bases in between. CDR1 is MNHEY, CDR2 SVGAGI, per germline. The CDR3 runs 16 residues. DNA of the CDR3: TGTGCCAGCAGTTACTTCGGGACGGCGAACACCGGGGAGCTGTTTTTT. This encodes CASSYFGTANTGELFF.

This chain connects TRBV7-8 to TRBJ1-5; no clear D gene. CDR3 size: 14 residues. Germline V gives CDR1 SGHVS, CDR2 FQNEAQ. V dropped 0 bases and J dropped 5 bases, with 8 bases sitting between them. CDR3 in DNA: TGTGCCAGCAGCTTAGCTGGCGGTTATCAGCCCCAGCATTTT. Translating gives CASSLAGGYQPQHF. The full variable domain, its missing parts supplied by reference TRBV7-8 and TRBJ1-5, is GAGVSQSPRYKVAKRGQDVALRCDPISGHVSLFWYQQALGQGPEFLTYFQNEAQLDKSGLPSDRFFAERPEGSVSTLKIQRTQQEDSAVYLCASSLAGGYQPQHFGDGTRLSIL.

This sequence joins TRBV18 and TRBJ2-7, with D unresolved. Per germline, CDR1 KGHSH and CDR2 LQKENI. The CDR3 totals 12 residues. The V and J ends lost 6 bases and 2 bases respectively, with 8 bases between them. CDR3 amino acids: CASSLGAYEQYF. In nucleotides, the CDR3 is TGTGCCAGCTCTCTTGGTGCCTACGAGCAGTACTTC.

The chain combines TRBV5-1 with TRBJ2-7, with D possibly called TRBD1 or TRBD2 (5 bases each). V was clipped by 0 bases and J by 5 bases, with 12 bases between them. The CDR3 consists of 14 residues. Germline V lookup: CDR1 SGHRS, CDR2 YFSETQ. CDR3 region: CASSLAGTSDEQYF. In DNA form, the CDR3 reads TGCGCCAGCAGCTTGGCCGGGACGTCGGACGAGCAGTACTTC.

The gene calls are TRBV5-6 and TRBJ2-7; 8 bases are a match to TRBD1. J lost 3 bases, V lost 6 bases, and 11 bases had no gene match. The CDR3 consists of 15 residues. Germline V gene sequence: CDR1 SGHDT, CDR2 YYEEEE. CDR3 sequence: CASTLRTGPFYEQYF. In nucleotides, the CDR3 is TGTGCCAGCACCCTGAGGACAGGGCCTTTCTACGAGCAGTACTTC.

This chain connects TRBV28 to TRBJ2-4; D unresolved. Trimming took off 1 base at V and 1 base at J, with 11 bases between the two ends. Germline values: CDR1 MDHEN, CDR2 SYDVKM. There are 16 residues in the CDR3. Written as DNA, the CDR3 is TGTGCCAGCAGTTTATCGGGCACACGGGCCAAAAACATTCAGTACTTC. It translates to CASSLSGTRAKNIQYF. The complete variable domain, with remaining parts taken from reference TRBV28 and TRBJ2-4, reads DVKVTQSSRYLVKRTGEKVFLECVQDMDHENMFWYRQDPGLGLRLIYFSYDVKMKEKGDIPEGYSVSREKKERFSLILESASTNQTSMYLCASSLSGTRAKNIQYFGAGTRLSVL.

The chain is built from TRBV6-1 and TRBJ1-1; D remains unclear. The CDR3 covers 13 residues. Trimming cost V 6 bases and J 0 bases, with 8 bases left between them. In germline, CDR1 is MNHNS, CDR2 SASEGT. CDR3 in amino acids: CASRVKLNTEAFF. CDR3 DNA sequence: TGTGCCAGCAGGGTCAAACTGAACACTGAAGCTTTCTTT.

This clone occurred a few times. J is TRBJ1-1 and V is TRBV7-8, with a possible D match to TRBD1 (5 bases). The V and J ends lost 5 bases and 4 bases respectively, with 17 bases between them. The CDR3 has 15 residues. Germline CDR1 and CDR2: SGHVS and FQNEAQ. CDR3 nucleotides: TGTGCCAGCAGCATACCCACAGGCAGGGCCACTGAAGCTTTCTTT. It yields the protein CASSIPTGRATEAFF.

The J gene is TRBJ1-5, the V gene TRBV5-8, with D perhaps matching TRBD1 (6 bases). CDR1 SGHTS and CDR2 YDEGEE come from the germline V gene. The CDR3 loop spans 15 amino acids. V was cut by 7 bases and J by 0 bases, with 14 bases left in between. CDR3 in DNA: TGTGCCAGCCGCCCGGGGGGGCCTAGCAATCAGCCCCAGCATTTT. This sequence encodes CASRPGGPSNQPQHF.

V is TRBV6-5 and J is TRBJ1-1, with TRBD1 matching 9 bases. Germline CDR1 is MNHEY and CDR2 is SVGAGI. The CDR3 has 13 residues. J gave up 7 bases and V 5 bases, and 5 bases lay outside the gene matches. CDR3 in amino acids: CASSRTGAVEAFF. For the CDR3, the DNA is TGTGCCAGCAGTAGGACAGGGGCGGTTGAAGCTTTCTTT.

V gene TRBV15 combines with J gene TRBJ2-7; the D is unclear. The CDR3 has 15 amino acids. V gave up 0 bases and J gave up 1 base, with 10 bases separating them. Germline assignment: CDR1 LNHNV and CDR2 YYDKDF (reference sequence). In DNA, the CDR3 is TGTGCCACCAGCAGAGATCGGGCAGGATCCTACGAGCAGTACTTC. Protein sequence: CATSRDRAGSYEQYF.

This chain joins TRBV6-5 and TRBJ2-7; TRBD2 might be the D (5 bases). This CDR3 comprises 11 residues. Germline CDR1 and CDR2: MNHEY and SVGAGI. The V end lost 6 bases, the J end lost 6 bases, and 9 bases lay between the germline ends. The CDR3 DNA follows: TGTGCCAGCAGCCACAGCGGCGAGCAGTACTTC. Translating it yields CASSHSGEQYF.

This CDR3 is CATSRSQGGVDEQYF. Written as DNA, the CDR3 is TGTGCCACCAGCAGGAGCCAGGGGGGGGTCGACGAGCAGTACTTC. The genes are TRBV15 and TRBJ2-7, with D perhaps being TRBD1 or TRBD2 (7 bases each). CDR3 length: 15 amino acids. The germline V gene encodes CDR1 LNHNV and CDR2 YYDKDF (reference sequence). V was shortened by 3 bases and J by 5 bases, with 17 bases between the two germline ends.

This chain uses TRBV29-1 with TRBJ2-7; TRBD2 aligns across 7 bases. The trim removed 1 base at V and 5 bases at J, leaving 8 bases unmatched. CDR3 length: 14 amino acids. Germline CDR1 is SQVTM and CDR2 is ANQGSEA. This chain's CDR3 is CSVEGLAARHEQYF. The CDR3 DNA reads TGCAGCGTTGAAGGGCTAGCGGCCCGGCACGAGCAGTACTTC.

V usage is TRBV29-1 and J usage is TRBJ2-1; tentatively, D is TRBD1 (5 bases). V lost 8 bases to trimming and J lost 9 bases, with 14 bases between them. The CDR3 contains 11 residues. CDR1 and CDR2 from the germline V gene are SQVTM and ANQGSEA. CDR3 coding DNA: TGCAGCCATCCCCAGGGTCCTGAGCAGTTCTTC. As protein: CSHPQGPEQFF.

This clone has a handful of counts. This chain's CDR3 is CSVGGWPRDTEAFF. CDR3 in DNA: TGCAGCGTTGGGGGATGGCCAAGGGACACTGAAGCTTTCTTT. This chain uses TRBV29-1 with TRBJ1-1; D ambiguous. V was cut by 4 bases and J by 3 bases, with 15 bases left in between. This CDR3 has 14 residues. The V gene's germline CDR1 is SQVTM and CDR2 ANQGSEA.

CDR3 sequence reads: CASSWGQGPQHF. CDR3 bases: TGTGCCAGCAGCTGGGGACAGGGCCCCCAGCATTTT. The rearrangement uses TRBV5-6 and TRBJ1-5; 9 nucleotides align to TRBD1. CDR3 length equals 12 residues. CDR1 is SGHDT and CDR2 is YYEEEE in the germline V gene. V shed 3 bases, J shed 10 bases, and the junction held 2 bases outside the gene matches.

The chain recombines TRBV12-5 with TRBJ2-3; possibly TRBD1 for D (6 bases). This CDR3 has 15 residues. V shed 0 bases and J shed 2 bases, with 9 bases lying between them. Germline loops: CDR1 LGHNT, CDR2 FRNRAP. The CDR3 sequence is CASGLVGQTTDTQYF. Written as DNA, the CDR3 is TGTGCTAGTGGTTTGGTAGGACAGACCACAGATACGCAGTATTTT.

This clone was detected once. The chain has TRBV5-6 and TRBJ1-1; D uncertain. Trimming cost V 4 bases and J 6 bases, with 10 bases left between them. The CDR3 runs 12 residues. The germline V gene has CDR1 SGHDT and CDR2 YYEEEE. CDR3 sequence: CASSHFRSEAFF. CDR3 bases: TGTGCCAGCAGCCATTTTAGGTCTGAAGCTTTCTTT.

The J gene is TRBJ1-2, the V gene TRBV30; no reliable D call. There are 12 residues in the CDR3. Germline lookup yields CDR1 GTSNPN and CDR2 SVGIG (reference sequence). Deletions cut 4 bases from V and 4 bases from J, with 10 bases between. The CDR3 reads CAWTEGSYGYTF. The DNA of the CDR3 is TGTGCCTGGACCGAGGGCAGCTATGGCTACACCTTC.

The V gene is TRBV30, the J gene TRBJ1-1; D is ambiguous. Trimming removed 0 bases at V and 1 base at J, with 6 bases between. The CDR3 is made up of 13 amino acids. Germline V gene sequence: CDR1 GTSNPN, CDR2 SVGIG (reference sequence). CDR3 sequence reads: CAWSVTKNTEAFF. CDR3 DNA sequence: TGTGCCTGGAGTGTTACGAAGAACACTGAAGCTTTCTTT.

This clone was seen more than once but under ten times. This chain connects TRBV5-1 to TRBJ1-5; D remains ambiguous. Germline assignment: CDR1 SGHRS and CDR2 YFSETQ. Trimming took 1 base from V and 6 from J, leaving 14 bases between them. The CDR3 has 15 amino acids. The CDR3 protein is CASSLWGSPGQPQHF. The CDR3 bases are TGCGCCAGCAGCTTGTGGGGTTCGCCGGGTCAGCCCCAGCATTTT.

This chain connects TRBV7-2 to TRBJ1-1, with a tentative D call TRBD1 (5 bases). The CDR3 extends over 14 amino acids. Germline V gene lookup returns CDR1 SGHTA and CDR2 FQGNSA. The V end was cut by 3 bases, the J end by 5 bases, with 13 bases between. The CDR3 nucleotides read TGTGCCAGCAGCTTCAGGGCCCTGGTGACTGAAGCTTTCTTT. Residues: CASSFRALVTEAFF.

This clone was seen more than once but under ten times. This chain joins TRBV6-5 and TRBJ1-5; no clear D gene. The CDR3 loop spans 14 amino acids. Trimming cost V 6 bases and J 0 bases, with 9 bases left between them. CDR1 and CDR2 (germline): MNHEY, SVGAGI. The CDR3 loop reads CASREGLSNQPQHF. CDR3 nucleotide sequence: TGTGCCAGCAGGGAAGGACTTAGCAATCAGCCCCAGCATTTT.

This chain joins TRBV30 and TRBJ1-2; D is uncertain. CDR1 GTSNPN and CDR2 SVGIG come from the germline V gene (reference sequence). Trimming removed 2 bases from V and 4 bases from J, with 11 bases in between. The CDR3 sequence is 13 residues long. Here the CDR3 reads CAWSPEVTYGYTF. The CDR3 DNA reads TGTGCCTGGAGTCCCGAGGTAACCTATGGCTACACCTTC.

CDR3: CASSLTGGYGYTF. In nucleotides, the CDR3 is TGTGCCAGCAGCTTAACGGGTGGCTATGGCTACACCTTC. This chain uses TRBV11-3 with TRBJ1-2, with D uncertain. Germline V lookup: CDR1 SGHNT, CDR2 YENEEA. V lost 2 bases and J 4 bases, leaving 8 bases between the germline ends. This CDR3 is built from 13 residues.

This clone appeared a single time. The J gene is TRBJ2-5, the V gene TRBV25-1, with D tentatively TRBD1 (6 bases). The ends were cut back, 5 bases at V and 0 bases at J, with 22 bases in the middle. The CDR3 covers 18 residues. Germline V CDR1 and CDR2: MGHDK, SYGVNS. This chain's CDR3 is CASSQPWGPPEYQETQYF. DNA of the CDR3: TGTGCCAGCAGTCAACCTTGGGGGCCCCCGGAATACCAAGAGACCCAGTACTTC.